The rows below give T cell receptor beta chains drawn from one sample of a study of cytomegalovirus exposure and HLA in healthy donors. Clones were sequenced by immunoSEQ multiplex PCR, and TCRdb holds only the in-frame ones, with some missing. The table has roughly 150,000 clones, roughly 79% seen once. The sequenced material came from PBMCs. The receptors shown here come from a male donor in good health and CMV-seronegative. The CDR3 runs from the conserved cysteine through the conserved F or W.

V,J,CDR3
TRBV29-1,-,CSVRRGQGTYEQYF
TRBV10-3,TRBJ2-1,CAAGGRFYNEQFF
TRBV19,TRBJ1-4,CASSIDRGDAYNEKLFF
TRBV30,TRBJ1-2,CAWRETPPGYGYTF
TRBV15,TRBJ2-7,CATSSEQGYEQYF
TRBV7-3,TRBJ2-1,CASSRGSGGEQFF
TRBV5-6,TRBJ2-5,CASSWNRGGAGETQYF
TRBV19,TRBJ1-5,CASSRTGGNQPQHF
TRBV5-1,TRBJ2-1,CASSPGQLLDEQFF
TRBV7-2,TRBJ1-3,CASSRGTGGIGNTIYF
TRBV5-1,TRBJ2-7,CASSPGQVYEQYF
TRBV6-5,TRBJ2-1,CASSFGQGAWDEQFF
TRBV11-2,TRBJ2-2,CASSLSTGGAFAGELFF
TRBV29-1,TRBJ2-7,CSVSLGDEQYF
TRBV6-1,TRBJ2-7,CASTPALGASYEQYF
TRBV28,TRBJ1-4,CASRTGINEKLFF
TRBV6-6,TRBJ2-1,CASTIPGTPPFNEQFF
TRBV11-2,TRBJ2-3,CASSLVGGSVTDTQYF
TRBV30,TRBJ1-1,CAWATGPTEAFF
TRBV9,TRBJ2-3,CASSVDLFTDTQYF
TRBV4-1,TRBJ1-4,CASSQGRLAGNEKLFF
TRBV19,TRBJ1-3,CASSFIQGDYLEGTIYF
TRBV7-8,TRBJ1-1,CASSSVTGVTEAFF
TRBV2,TRBJ1-2,CASTGGGRGGYTF
TRBV30,TRBJ2-3,CAWSIRGGAKDTQYF
TRBV2,TRBJ2-2,CASSEGGRATGELFF
TRBV13,TRBJ2-7,CASSLQAEQYF
TRBV21-1,TRBJ1-5,CASSKGRWAGHQPQHF
TRBV6-6,TRBJ1-5,CASSYKGGDNQPQHF
TRBV19,TRBJ2-1,CASSILTSHNEQFF
TRBV5-1,TRBJ2-7,CASSPVPGQGYEQYF
TRBV7-9,TRBJ2-5,CASSLVWGLAGGLETQYF
TRBV27,TRBJ1-4,CASSLRGDGPEKLFF
TRBV30,TRBJ1-2,CAWSHRGTGYTF
TRBV7-6,TRBJ2-7,CASSLAQGQGDYEQYF
TRBV7-2,TRBJ2-7,CASSSRGGSPPEQYF
TRBV7-8,TRBJ2-1,CASSLGASANEQFF
TRBV7-9,TRBJ1-2,CASQGASGYTF
TRBV11-2,TRBJ2-2,CASSLAGLAGRNTGELFF
TRBV10-3,TRBJ2-5,CATRSGYQETQYF
TRBV7-6,TRBJ1-1,CASSLGPEGGTEAFF